This T cell receptor beta chain was recovered during a study of OX40 agonist ivuxolimab in advanced cancers. Concerning the study at large: Ivuxolimab was a fully human IgG2 agonistic monoclonal antibody targeting the costimulatory receptor OX40 (CD134). In the dose-escalation cohort, over 65% of patients were male, and the mean age was approximately 60 years, with a range of about 23 to 80. The paper describes the monotherapy dose-escalation part (N of about 52 patients) of the phase I trial of ivuxolimab. Partial responses occurred in three dose-escalation patients: two with cutaneous melanoma and one with hepatocellular carcinoma. Intravenous ivuxolimab was administered to patients every 2 weeks at six dose levels: 0.01, 0.1, 0.3, 1.5, 3 and 10 mg/kg. Prior anti-PD-1, anti-PD-L1 or anti-CTLA-4 therapy was permitted, and checkpoint inhibitors had been received by about two fifths of dose-escalation patients. Among the roughly 50 dose-escalation patients, some 20 had hepatocellular carcinoma, 15 melanoma, 9 renal cell carcinoma and 9 head and neck cancer. Peripheral TCRbeta sequencing aimed to test whether ivuxolimab altered TCR sequence diversity and caused clonal T-cell expansion. Here is what the overall study found, with its caveats: Clonal expansion of both CD4+ and CD8+ blood T cells was observed from baseline to week 6 at doses 0.1 to 3.0 mg/kg. After ivuxolimab, CD8+ T cells had more expanded clones than CD4+ T cells on average. Low levels of normalized T-cell clonal expansion were also seen in some nonresponding patients. Antigen specificity was not determined for the clonally expanded peripheral T cells. Partial responders in the 0.1-3.0 mg/kg groups had among the lowest normalized peripheral clonal expansion, especially among CD8+ T cells.

Note on this clone: Its antigen has not been determined. Qualities for individual bases were not recorded, and no much larger clone is one base off.

Patients with autoimmune disease history or receiving systemic immunosuppression were excluded from the trial. Peripheral blood for TCR sequencing was collected from all dose cohorts at baseline, on cycle 4 day 1, and on cycle 7 day 1. The samples were taken from a phase I, first-in-human, multicenter, open-label dose-escalation trial of ivuxolimab. Adults with locally advanced or metastatic head and neck squamous cell, hepatocellular, melanoma or renal cell carcinoma were enrolled in the trial. Before TCR sequencing, CD4+ T cells and CD8+ T cells were sorted from peripheral blood as separate populations. CDR1 and CDR2, looked up from the germline V gene (reference sequence), are LNHDA and SQIVND. Spanning cysteine to phenylalanine, the CDR3 consists of 12 amino acids. Only CDR3 DNA remains: 36 bases, in frame from the first base. The V end loses 9 bases and the J end loses 0 bases, and a stretch of 9 bases separates them.

For sequencing of the TCRbeta CDR3 region, genomic DNA was extracted from the sorted cells. The immunoSEQ Assay was used to sequence the TCRbeta CDR3 regions. TCRdb carries this immuneACCESS record with in-frame sequences only. Its versions omit some clonotypes, under half of them owing to an unresolved V gene in the studies checked, with the rest unexplained. The sample profile shows roughly 100,000 clones; just under 90% of them were found once. 7% to 8.5% of the sample goes to the ten largest clones. This receptor was obtained from an adult with an advanced solid tumor such as melanoma, head and neck, liver or kidney cancer. The sequencing used CD4+ or CD8+ T cells sorted from blood, collected in a trial of the OX40 agonist ivuxolimab. The rearrangement combines TRBV19 with TRBJ2-7; the D gene cannot be resolved reliably. The CDR3 protein is CASGDLSYEQYF. The DNA sequence is as follows: TGTGCCAGCGGAGACCTCTCCTACGAGCAGTACTTC.